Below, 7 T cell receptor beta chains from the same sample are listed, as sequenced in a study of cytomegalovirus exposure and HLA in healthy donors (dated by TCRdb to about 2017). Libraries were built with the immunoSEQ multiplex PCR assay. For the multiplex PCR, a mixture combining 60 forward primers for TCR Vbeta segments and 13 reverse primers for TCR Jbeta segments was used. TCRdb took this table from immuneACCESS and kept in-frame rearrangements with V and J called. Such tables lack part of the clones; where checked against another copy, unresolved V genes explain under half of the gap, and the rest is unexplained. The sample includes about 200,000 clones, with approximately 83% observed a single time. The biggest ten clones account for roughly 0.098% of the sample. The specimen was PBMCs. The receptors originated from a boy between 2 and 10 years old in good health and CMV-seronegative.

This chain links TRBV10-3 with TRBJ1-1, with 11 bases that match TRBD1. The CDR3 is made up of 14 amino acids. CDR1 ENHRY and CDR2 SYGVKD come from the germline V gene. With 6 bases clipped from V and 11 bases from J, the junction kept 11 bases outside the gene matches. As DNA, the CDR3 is TGTGCCATCAGCGCCGGGACAGGGGGGAGACGGGCTTTCTTT. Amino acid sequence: CAISAGTGGRRAFF.

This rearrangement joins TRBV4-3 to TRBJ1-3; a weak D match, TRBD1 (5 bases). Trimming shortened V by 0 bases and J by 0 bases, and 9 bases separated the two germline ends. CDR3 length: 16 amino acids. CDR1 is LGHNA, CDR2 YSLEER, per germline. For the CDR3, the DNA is TGCGCCAGCAGCCAAGAGCCCCAGGGCTCTGGAAACACCATATATTTT. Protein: CASSQEPQGSGNTIYF.

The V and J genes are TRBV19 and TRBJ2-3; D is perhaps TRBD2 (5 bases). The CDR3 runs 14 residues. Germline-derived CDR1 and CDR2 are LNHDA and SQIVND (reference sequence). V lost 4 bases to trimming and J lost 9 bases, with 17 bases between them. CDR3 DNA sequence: TGTGCCAGTAGTACCTCCCCCGGGGAATTGACGCAGTATTTT. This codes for CASSTSPGELTQYF. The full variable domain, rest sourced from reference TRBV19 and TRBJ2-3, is DGGITQSPKYLFRKEGQNVTLSCEQNLNHDAMYWYRQDPGQGLRLIYYSQIVNDFQKGDIAEGYSVSREKKESFPLTVTSAQKNPTAFYLCASSTSPGELTQYFGPGTRLTVL.

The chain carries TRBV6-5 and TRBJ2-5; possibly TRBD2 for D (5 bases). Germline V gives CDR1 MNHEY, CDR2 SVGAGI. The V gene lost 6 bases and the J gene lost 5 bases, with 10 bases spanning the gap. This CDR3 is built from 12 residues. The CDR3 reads CASRTGYETQYF. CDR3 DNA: TGTGCCAGCAGGACGGGGTATGAGACCCAGTACTTC.

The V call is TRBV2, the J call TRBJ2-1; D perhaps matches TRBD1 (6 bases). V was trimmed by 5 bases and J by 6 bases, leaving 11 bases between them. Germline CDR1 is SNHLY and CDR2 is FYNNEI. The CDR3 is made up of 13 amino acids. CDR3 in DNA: TGTGCCAGCAGTAGTTACAGGGCCAATGAGCAGTTCTTC. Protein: CASSSYRANEQFF. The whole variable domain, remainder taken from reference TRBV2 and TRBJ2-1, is EPEVTQTPSHQVTQMGQEVILRCVPISNHLYFYWYRQILGQKVEFLVSFYNNEISEKSEIFDDQFSVERPDGSNFTLKIRSTKLEDSAMYFCASSSYRANEQFFGPGTRLTVL.

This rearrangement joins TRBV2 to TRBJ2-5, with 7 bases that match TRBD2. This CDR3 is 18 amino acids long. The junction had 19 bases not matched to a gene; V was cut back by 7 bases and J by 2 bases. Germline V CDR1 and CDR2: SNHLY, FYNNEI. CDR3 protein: CASKMGQLALKLQETQYF. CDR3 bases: TGTGCCAGCAAAATGGGGCAACTAGCGCTAAAACTTCAAGAGACCCAGTACTTC.

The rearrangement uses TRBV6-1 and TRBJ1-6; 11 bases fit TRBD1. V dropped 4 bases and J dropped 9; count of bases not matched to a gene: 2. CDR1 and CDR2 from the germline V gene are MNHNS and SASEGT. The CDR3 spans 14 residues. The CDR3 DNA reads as TGTGCCAGCAGTGTGGGACAGGGGGGTTCACCCCTCCACTTT. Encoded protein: CASSVGQGGSPLHF.